This entry concerns a single T cell receptor beta chain. The protocol was immunoSEQ multiplex PCR, while the TCRdb copy is restricted to in-frame clones and leaves out a portion. The data hold 100,000 to 150,000 clones, with roughly four fifths observed a single time. CDR3 length: 13 residues. Germline CDR1 SGHKS, CDR2 YYEKEE (reference sequence). The trim removed 6 bases at V and 5 bases at J, leaving 5 bases unmatched. This specimen comes from a study of blood T cell repertoires in COVID-19. The receptor comes from a man older than 75 with COVID-19, enrolled during active disease. V usage is TRBV5-5 and J usage is TRBJ2-1, with 7 bases identical to TRBD1. Sequenced: peripheral blood. Here the CDR3 reads CASTIGGHNEQFF. The DNA for the CDR3 is TGTGCCAGCACGATAGGGGGCCACAATGAGCAGTTCTTC. Variable domain in full (rest from reference TRBV5-5 and TRBJ2-1): DAGVTQSPTHLIKTRGQQVTLRCSPISGHKSVSWYQQVLGQGPQFIFQYYEKEERGRGNFPDRFSARQFPNYSSELNVNALLLGDSALYLCASTIGGHNEQFFGPGTRLTVL.